This T cell receptor (beta chain) was sequenced in a study of shared clonotypes between healthy human individuals. Study findings and constraints: Compared with clonotypes that all four donors shared, non-shared clonotypes had lower generation probabilities. When naive CD4 clonotypes were compared across a few donors, around 5% were shared.

To note about this clone: Its antigen is currently unknown.

The repertoire was sequenced with immunoSEQ multiplex PCR; TCRdb's copy has only in-frame clones and lacks some. Of around 1.5 million clones in the sample, 95% to 99% were seen once. Investigators divided CD4+ cells into CD45RA+ naive and CD45RA-negative memory subsets. Germline CDR1 SEHNR, CDR2 FQNEAQ (reference sequence). V lost 5 bases to trimming and J lost 6 bases; unmatched junction nucleotides: 13. This CDR3 has 17 residues. The rearrangement joins TRBV7-9 to TRBJ1-5; 10 positions match TRBD1. Specimen: naive CD4+ T cells sorted from blood. Specified subset: CD45RA+ positively selected. This sequence originates from a man aged 30 to 39 in good health. CDR3 residues: CASSPGTGAQRIQPQHF. The DNA of the CDR3 is TGTGCCAGCAGCCCCGGGACAGGGGCCCAGAGGATTCAGCCCCAGCATTTT. The variable domain in full, completed from reference TRBV7-9 and TRBJ1-5, reads DTGVSQNPRHKITKRGQNVTFRCDPISEHNRLYWYRQTLGQGPEFLTYFQNEAQLEKSRLLSDRFSAERPKGSFSTLEIQRTEQGDSAMYLCASSPGTGAQRIQPQHFGDGTRLSIL.